Below, 29 T cell receptor beta chains from the same sample are listed, as sequenced in a study of PD-1 blockade in classical Hodgkin lymphoma. This table comes from immunoSEQ multiplex PCR, and its TCRdb copy is limited to in-frame clones, with some not included. Altogether roughly 56,000 clones are present, 87% being singletons, with the ten largest covering 6.5% to 9%. Time point: cycle 4 day 1 (C4D1), after more than 5 weeks of nivolumab. Following autologous stem cell transplantation, relapse occurred in every patient, and exposure to brentuximab vedotin varied. Sample: peripheral blood mononuclear cells (PBMCs), taken before the fourth cycle of nivolumab. The receptors derive from a human donor with classical Hodgkin lymphoma.

This sequence joins TRBV18 and TRBJ2-1, with D possibly being TRBD2 (6 bases). Germline V gene data show CDR1 as KGHSH and CDR2 as LQKENI. V was trimmed by 3 bases and J by 5 bases, leaving 11 bases between them. There are 14 residues in the CDR3. The CDR3 reads CASSPTGRHNEQFF. CDR3 bases: TGTGCCAGCTCACCGACCGGGAGACACAATGAGCAGTTCTTC.

This clone was found once. This chain joins TRBV6-4 and TRBJ1-6; 7 bases match TRBD1. This CDR3 is 15 amino acids long. Germline-derived CDR1 and CDR2 are MRHNA and SNTAGT. V was clipped by 7 bases and J by 9 bases; unmatched bases: 12. CDR3 loop: CASTEVGGVGSPLHF. DNA of the CDR3: TGTGCCAGCACCGAGGTAGGGGGCGTTGGTTCACCCCTCCACTTT.

V usage is TRBV18 and J usage is TRBJ2-4; TRBD1 matches at 8 bases. The junction had 13 bases not matched to a gene; V was cut back by 5 bases and J by 4 bases. There are 17 residues in the CDR3. In germline, CDR1 is KGHSH, CDR2 LQKENI. Here the CDR3 reads CASSTGTGRLGKNIQYF. The CDR3 DNA reads as TGTGCCAGCTCAACCGGGACAGGTAGACTTGGGAAAAACATTCAGTACTTC.

The rearrangement links TRBV27 to TRBJ2-5, with 7 positions matching TRBD2. CDR1 MNHEY and CDR2 SMNVEV come from the germline V gene (reference sequence). The CDR3 runs 18 residues. The J segment lost 5 bases and the V segment lost 5 bases, leaving 20 bases of the junction unmatched. The CDR3 sequence is CASSPSRQAGEFVETQYF. The CDR3 DNA sequence: TGTGCCAGCAGTCCCTCAAGGCAGGCGGGGGAATTCGTGGAGACCCAGTACTTC.

V usage is TRBV6-5 and J usage is TRBJ1-1, with a weak D call TRBD1 (5 bases). With 4 bases removed from V and 0 bases from J, the gap between germline ends came to 12 bases. This CDR3 contains 15 residues. CDR1 and CDR2 (germline): MNHEY, SVGAGI. The CDR3 coding sequence is TGTGCCAGCAGTTCCTTATGGGGCATGAACACTGAAGCTTTCTTT. Translating gives CASSSLWGMNTEAFF.

The chain couples TRBV5-1 to TRBJ2-1; 9 positions match TRBD2. This CDR3 is built from 15 residues. The ends lost 5 bases at V and 5 bases at J; junction bases unmatched: 8. Looked up from germline, CDR1 is SGHRS and CDR2 is YFSETQ. The CDR3 reads CASRTTSGPNNEQFF. In DNA, the CDR3 is TGCGCCAGCAGGACAACTAGCGGGCCAAACAATGAGCAGTTCTTC.

The chain recombines TRBV7-9 with TRBJ2-5; D is possibly TRBD2 (5 bases). The CDR3 covers 14 residues. The V and J ends lost 0 bases and 5 bases respectively, with 10 bases between them. The germline gives CDR1 SEHNR, CDR2 FQNEAQ (reference sequence). CDR3 DNA: TGTGCCAGCAGCTTAGCTGTGGGAGACGAGACCCAGTACTTC. This encodes CASSLAVGDETQYF.

This clone was found once. This chain uses TRBV29-1 with TRBJ1-5; D is unresolved. In germline, CDR1 is SQVTM, CDR2 ANQGSEA. The CDR3 has 14 residues. With 0 bases removed from V and 7 bases from J, the gap between germline ends came to 13 bases. In nucleotides, the CDR3 is TGCAGCGTTGAAGAGGAAAGGGAGGTCCAGCCCCAGCATTTT. Its protein product is CSVEEEREVQPQHF.

This chain uses TRBV29-1 with TRBJ1-1; D remains unclear. The germline V gene has CDR1 SQVTM and CDR2 ANQGSEA. The CDR3 has 11 amino acids. V was cut by 6 bases and J by 4 bases, with 9 bases left in between. Here the CDR3 reads CSVGQTTEAFF. CDR3 coding DNA: TGCAGCGTGGGTCAGACCACTGAAGCTTTCTTT. The full variable domain, rest sourced from reference TRBV29-1 and TRBJ1-1, is SAVISQKPSRDICQRGTSLTIQCQVDSQVTMMFWYRQQPGQSLTLIATANQGSEATYESGFVIDKFPISRPNLTFSTLTVSNMSPEDSSIYLCSVGQTTEAFFGQGTRLTVV.

The rearrangement joins TRBV5-1 to TRBJ1-1, with D perhaps TRBD1 (6 bases). Trimming stripped 4 bases from V and 0 bases from J, with 16 bases between. The CDR3 sequence is 16 residues long. Germline CDR1 and CDR2: SGHRS and YFSETQ. The CDR3 loop is CASSPGQGGMNTEAFF. DNA for the CDR3: TGCGCCAGCAGCCCCGGCCAAGGGGGAATGAACACTGAAGCTTTCTTT.

The rearrangement uses TRBV5-1 and TRBJ2-1, with TRBD1 as a possible D gene (6 bases). The CDR3 totals 14 residues. CDR1 and CDR2 (germline): SGHRS, YFSETQ. Between the trimmed V and J ends, which lost 5 bases and 0 bases, there was a span of 9 bases. DNA of the CDR3: TGCGCCAGCAGTATACAGGGCTCCTACAATGAGCAGTTCTTC. As protein: CASSIQGSYNEQFF.

This chain connects TRBV6-6 to TRBJ1-6; 8 bases map to TRBD1. After removal of 6 bases from V and 6 bases from J, the junction contained 7 bases not matched to a gene. Germline-derived CDR1 and CDR2 are MNHNY and SVGAGI (reference sequence). This CDR3 region has 15 residues. CDR3 coding DNA: TGTGCCAGCAGCCCAGGACAGGGAAGTAATTCACCCCTCCACTTT. This encodes CASSPGQGSNSPLHF.

The chain employs TRBV4-2 and TRBJ1-2; 8 nucleotides align to TRBD1. V lost 0 bases to trimming and J lost 0 bases; unmatched junction nucleotides: 9. Germline V CDR1 and CDR2: LGHNA, YNFKEQ. CDR3 length: 18 amino acids. The CDR3 sequence is CASSQDPAGGPSNYGYTF. The DNA of the CDR3 is TGTGCCAGCAGCCAAGATCCGGCAGGGGGCCCCTCTAACTATGGCTACACCTTC.

J is TRBJ2-7 and V is TRBV14, with D perhaps matching TRBD1 (5 bases). The V and J ends lost 1 base and 4 bases respectively, with 14 bases between them. Germline loops: CDR1 SGHDN, CDR2 FVKESK. The CDR3 has 15 amino acids. The CDR3 loop is CASSQGGVRSYEQYF. CDR3 nucleotides: TGTGCCAGCAGCCAAGGGGGCGTCCGGTCATACGAGCAGTACTTC.

V is TRBV29-1 and J is TRBJ2-7; 7 bases are shared with TRBD2. CDR3 size: 13 residues. Germline V gene data show CDR1 as SQVTM and CDR2 as ANQGSEA. The ends lost 7 bases at V and 7 bases at J; junction bases unmatched: 13. The CDR3 here is CSATTPLGREQYF. The CDR3 DNA follows: TGCAGCGCCACCACACCGCTCGGGAGGGAGCAGTACTTC.

The chain joins TRBV7-9 to TRBJ2-5, with 8 bases aligning to TRBD2. Unmatched junction bases numbered 2, after V lost 2 bases and J lost 0 bases. This CDR3 contains 15 residues. CDR1 SEHNR and CDR2 FQNEAQ come from the germline V gene (reference sequence). For the CDR3, the DNA is TGTGCCAGCAGCTTAAAGCGGGGGTACCAAGAGACCCAGTACTTC. Translation gives CASSLKRGYQETQYF.

This clone came up a few times. The gene calls are TRBV28 and TRBJ1-2; D call uncertain. Germline CDR1 is MDHEN and CDR2 is SYDVKM. The CDR3 is 15 residues long. V was trimmed by 6 bases and J by 4 bases, leaving 18 bases between them. CDR3 protein: CASSQTDSGTYGYTF. CDR3 DNA sequence: TGTGCCAGCAGCCAAACGGATTCGGGTACCTATGGCTACACCTTC.

This sequence joins TRBV7-9 and TRBJ1-2; the match to TRBD1 covers 10 bases. The CDR3 consists of 18 residues. Trimming at V came to 7 bases and at J to 1 base, leaving 15 bases not matched to a gene. Germline V CDR1 and CDR2: SEHNR, FQNEAQ (reference sequence). The CDR3: CASTRRTGTGEYNYGYTF. The CDR3 DNA reads TGTGCCAGCACCAGGAGAACCGGGACAGGGGAGTATAACTATGGCTACACCTTC. The complete variable domain, with remaining parts taken from reference TRBV7-9 and TRBJ1-2, reads DTGVSQNPRHKITKRGQNVTFRCDPISEHNRLYWYRQTLGQGPEFLTYFQNEAQLEKSRLLSDRFSAERPKGSFSTLEIQRTEQGDSAMYLCASTRRTGTGEYNYGYTFGSGTRLTVV.

V is TRBV5-1 and J is TRBJ2-7; D may match TRBD1 or TRBD2 (6 bases each). V was trimmed by 3 bases and J by 4 bases, leaving 14 bases between them. This CDR3 has 14 amino acids. Germline CDR1 is SGHRS and CDR2 is YFSETQ. The CDR3: CASSSSGGSYEQYF. In DNA form, the CDR3 reads TGCGCCAGCAGCTCGTCCGGGGGCAGTTACGAGCAGTACTTC.

The chain has TRBV6-5 and TRBJ2-1; 9 nucleotides agree with TRBD1. The CDR3 is made up of 15 amino acids. Germline V gene sequence: CDR1 MNHEY, CDR2 SVGAGI. V shed 6 bases and J 2 bases; nucleotides not matched to a gene: 5. CDR3 DNA sequence: TGTGCCAGCAGACGTACAGGGGGCGCCTACAATGAGCAGTTCTTC. Its protein product is CASRRTGGAYNEQFF.

The chain is built from TRBV7-8 and TRBJ1-3; D is uncertain. The V end was cut by 0 bases, the J end by 4 bases, with 1 base between. Germline V gene sequence: CDR1 SGHVS, CDR2 FQNEAQ. The CDR3 consists of 12 residues. CDR3 DNA sequence: TGTGCCAGCAGCTTAGCCGGAAACACCATATATTTT. It codes for CASSLAGNTIYF.

The chain links TRBV6-5 to TRBJ1-2; no clear D. V was pared by 0 bases and J by 2 bases, with 4 bases between. Germline V gene lookup returns CDR1 MNHEY and CDR2 SVGAGI. The CDR3 consists of 13 residues. DNA for the CDR3: TGTGCCAGCAGTTACTCGACAAACTATGGCTACACCTTC. Translated, it gives CASSYSTNYGYTF.

The V and J genes are TRBV30 and TRBJ1-5; TRBD1 is a possible D gene (5 bases). This CDR3 is built from 14 residues. Germline V gene data show CDR1 as GTSNPN and CDR2 as SVGIG (reference sequence). V was cut by 5 bases and J by 3 bases, with 14 bases left in between. The CDR3 nucleotides are TGTGCCTGGGAGGGACCGGGCGACAATCAGCCCCAGCATTTT. This codes for CAWEGPGDNQPQHF. Variable domain in full (rest from reference TRBV30 and TRBJ1-5): SQTIHQWPATLVQPVGSPLSLECTVEGTSNPNLYWYRQAAGRGLQLLFYSVGIGQISSEVPQNLSASRPQDRQFILSSKKLLLSDSGFYLCAWEGPGDNQPQHFGDGTRLSIL.

This clone was counted a few times. The rearrangement links TRBV4-1 to TRBJ1-1, with TRBD1 matching 8 bases. The V gene's germline CDR1 is MGHRA and CDR2 YSYEKL. Trimming took 1 base from V and 8 from J; bases not matched to a gene: 0. The CDR3 totals 12 residues. The CDR3: CASSQGQGEAFF. The CDR3 nucleotides read TGCGCCAGCAGCCAAGGACAGGGGGAAGCTTTCTTT.

The gene calls are TRBV5-1 and TRBJ1-1; D may be TRBD1 (6 bases). Germline CDR1 SGHRS, CDR2 YFSETQ. Trimming took off 1 base at V and 7 bases at J, with 11 bases between the two ends. CDR3 length: 13 residues. CDR3: CASSLLPGDEAFF. CDR3 coding DNA: TGCGCCAGCAGCTTGTTGCCAGGGGATGAAGCTTTCTTT.

CDR3 residues: CASRSVRSGANVLTF. The CDR3 DNA reads as TGTGCCAGTAGGTCAGTACGCTCTGGGGCCAACGTCCTGACTTTC. The J gene is TRBJ2-6, the V gene TRBV19, with D hard to call. The CDR3 length is 15 residues. Germline CDR1 LNHDA, CDR2 SQIVND (reference sequence). The V end was cut by 6 bases, the J end by 0 bases, with 9 bases between.

The rearrangement uses TRBV7-8 and TRBJ2-7; D might be TRBD1 or TRBD2, each matching 6 bases. The CDR3 spans 14 residues. From germline, CDR1 is SGHVS and CDR2 FQNEAQ. The V and J ends lost 1 base and 3 bases respectively, with 10 bases between them. The CDR3 DNA follows: TGTGCCAGCAGCTTAGTACGGGGGCTCTACGAGCAGTACTTC. Translation gives CASSLVRGLYEQYF.

This sequence joins TRBV19 and TRBJ1-1; tentative D call: TRBD1 (5 bases). CDR1 is LNHDA and CDR2 is SQIVND in the germline V gene (reference sequence). V gave up 7 bases and J gave up 4 bases, with 13 bases separating them. The length of the CDR3 is 13 residues. This chain's CDR3 is CASNRGPGTEAFF. The DNA for the CDR3 is TGTGCCAGTAATAGGGGACCGGGCACTGAAGCTTTCTTT.

CDR3 sequence reads: CASSSTGVQETQYF. CDR3 sequence (DNA): TGCGCCAGCAGCTCTACAGGCGTCCAAGAGACCCAGTACTTC. This sequence joins TRBV5-1 and TRBJ2-5; tentatively, D is TRBD1 (5 bases). The CDR3 contains 14 residues. CDR1 is SGHRS and CDR2 is YFSETQ in the germline V gene. Trimming shortened V by 3 bases and J by 1 base, and 10 bases separated the two germline ends.